Listed here are 27 T cell receptor beta chains from one sample, sequenced in a study of shared clonotypes between healthy human individuals (dated by TCRdb to 2018 to 2020). To prepare the library, the immunoSEQ multiplex PCR assay was applied. Entries here come from immuneACCESS through TCRdb and include only in-frame sequences with V and J called. Some clones fail to appear in such tables; in the studies checked, an unresolved V gene covers under half of the shortfall, and the cause of the remainder is unknown. This sample has millions of clones in its table, and just over 90% of those were observed once. Of the sample, under 0.15% falls within the top ten clones. The specimen was naive CD4+ T cells sorted from blood. According to the study, the label for this sample's cell subset or site signals: CD45RA+ positively selected. The receptor source for this set is a man between 18 and 29 years old in good health.

V gene TRBV2 combines with J gene TRBJ2-2, with D possibly TRBD2 on 6 matching bases. The CDR3 is 17 amino acids. V was shortened by 4 bases and J by 4 bases, with 19 bases between the two germline ends. Germline V gene data show CDR1 as SNHLY and CDR2 as FYNNEI. This chain's CDR3 is CASSVYAPGLSTGELFF. The CDR3 DNA follows: TGTGCCAGCAGTGTCTACGCCCCGGGACTTTCCACCGGGGAGCTGTTTTTT.

This clone was observed a single time. This chain joins TRBV5-6 and TRBJ1-2; D may be TRBD1 (5 bases). Trimming took off 3 bases at V and 6 bases at J, with 24 bases between the two ends. From germline, CDR1 is SGHDT and CDR2 YYEEEE. This CDR3 is built from 17 residues. CDR3 nucleotides: TGTGCCAGCAGCTCAGATATGGGGCGCCTGTTTAGAGATGGCTACACCTTC. This sequence encodes CASSSDMGRLFRDGYTF.

This clone has a single count. The chain combines TRBV5-1 with TRBJ2-7, with 10 bases that match TRBD1. The CDR3 has 14 residues. With V trimmed by 4 bases and J by 6 bases, 7 bases remained unmatched. The germline CDR1 and CDR2 sequences are SGHRS and YFSETQ. The CDR3 spells CASSPRQGASEQYF. CDR3 nucleotide sequence: TGCGCCAGCAGCCCGAGACAGGGGGCTAGCGAGCAGTACTTC.

This chain uses TRBV7-9 with TRBJ2-3; TRBD2 aligns across 8 bases. This CDR3 region has 16 residues. Germline V gene lookup returns CDR1 SEHNR and CDR2 FQNEAQ (reference sequence). The junction had 4 bases not matched to a gene; V was cut back by 2 bases and J by 0 bases. CDR3 in amino acids: CASSLLGGRSTDTQYF. The CDR3 DNA sequence: TGTGCCAGCAGCTTATTGGGCGGGAGGAGCACAGATACGCAGTATTTT.

The chain is built from TRBV29-1 and TRBJ2-5, with no clear D. Germline loops: CDR1 SQVTM, CDR2 ANQGSEA. The CDR3 runs 13 residues. V was shortened by 8 bases and J by 5 bases, with 18 bases between the two germline ends. The CDR3 loop is CSIGLSLPETQYF. The CDR3 nucleotides read TGCAGCATCGGCCTCAGCTTACCCGAGACCCAGTACTTC.

The rearrangement joins TRBV4-1 to TRBJ2-5, with D perhaps matching TRBD2 (5 bases). Trimming left V 0 bases short and J 1 base short, with 12 bases between. Germline-derived CDR1 and CDR2 are MGHRA and YSYEKL. This CDR3 region has 16 residues. The CDR3 DNA sequence: TGCGCCAGCAGCCAAGATAGGCCAGGAGGCCAAGAGACCCAGTACTTC. Translated, it gives CASSQDRPGGQETQYF.

This rearrangement joins TRBV10-3 to TRBJ2-5; no firm D call. V lost 6 bases and J lost 3, with 5 bases in between. From germline, CDR1 is ENHRY and CDR2 SYGVKD. The CDR3 spans 11 residues. The CDR3, as DNA: TGTGCCATCAGGGTCGAAGAGACCCAGTACTTC. Encoded protein: CAIRVEETQYF.

The rearrangement uses TRBV30 and TRBJ1-2; D gene unclear. CDR3 length: 11 residues. Germline values: CDR1 GTSNPN, CDR2 SVGIG (reference sequence). Trimming left V 3 bases short and J 8 bases short, with 10 bases between. This CDR3 is CAWSALNGYTF. The CDR3 DNA follows: TGTGCCTGGAGCGCTCTGAACGGCTACACCTTC.

The chain joins TRBV7-2 to TRBJ2-5; 9 positions match TRBD2. CDR1 is SGHTA, CDR2 FQGNSA, per germline. The CDR3 contains 17 residues. Trimming took 3 bases from V and 2 from J; bases not matched to a gene: 10. The chain's CDR3 is CASSFERGAGWQETQYF. CDR3 in DNA: TGTGCCAGCAGCTTCGAGCGGGGGGCAGGATGGCAAGAGACCCAGTACTTC.

The chain joins TRBV4-1 to TRBJ2-3; the match to TRBD2 covers 14 bases. V dropped 0 bases and J dropped 2; count of bases not matched to a gene: 13. The CDR3 extends over 21 amino acids. Germline CDR1 MGHRA, CDR2 YSYEKL. The CDR3 loop reads CASSQDQGLAGVALLTDTQYF. DNA for the CDR3: TGCGCCAGCAGCCAAGATCAGGGACTAGCGGGGGTGGCCCTACTCACAGATACGCAGTATTTT.

A single count supports this clone. The gene calls are TRBV27 and TRBJ1-4; TRBD1 matches 9 bases. The junction had 6 bases not matched to a gene; V was cut back by 3 bases and J by 7 bases. The germline V gene encodes CDR1 MNHEY and CDR2 SMNVEV (reference sequence). The CDR3 runs 15 residues. CDR3 sequence (DNA): TGTGCCAGCAGTTTGGCTGGGACAGGGTCTGAAAAACTGTTTTTT. Its translation is CASSLAGTGSEKLFF.

V gene TRBV20-1 combines with J gene TRBJ2-1, with D perhaps TRBD2 (6 bases). Per germline, CDR1 DFQATT and CDR2 SNEGSKA (reference sequence). The germline V and J ends were trimmed by 6 bases and 9 bases, with 9 bases remaining between them. The CDR3 length is 10 residues. The CDR3 spells CSAISGEQFF. The CDR3 nucleotides read TGCAGTGCCATTAGCGGTGAGCAGTTCTTC.

The V gene is TRBV7-2, the J gene TRBJ2-7; no definite D call. CDR3 length: 15 amino acids. Germline V gene lookup returns CDR1 SGHTA and CDR2 FQGNSA. The V end was cut by 1 base, the J end by 2 bases, with 12 bases between. The CDR3 bases are TGTGCCAGCAGCTTAGTAGTCACTACCACCTACGAGCAGTACTTC. It specifies CASSLVVTTTYEQYF.

The rearrangement links TRBV14 to TRBJ2-2; no clear D gene. The CDR3 spans 16 residues. The ends were cut back, 1 base at V and 2 bases at J, with 11 bases in the middle. CDR1 is SGHDN, CDR2 FVKESK, per germline. The CDR3 nucleotides read TGTGCCAGCAGCCAAGTTGGTGGTTCCAACACCGGGGAGCTGTTTTTT. Protein: CASSQVGGSNTGELFF.

V and J are TRBV30 and TRBJ1-4; no clear D. The CDR3 extends over 12 amino acids. Germline V gene lookup returns CDR1 GTSNPN and CDR2 SVGIG (reference sequence). V lost 1 base and J lost 8, with 8 bases in between. CDR3 loop: CAWSDLKEKLFF. In DNA form, the CDR3 reads TGTGCCTGGAGTGACTTAAAGGAAAAACTGTTTTTT. The full variable domain, completed using reference TRBV30 and TRBJ1-4, is SQTIHQWPATLVQPVGSPLSLECTVEGTSNPNLYWYRQAAGRGLQLLFYSVGIGQISSEVPQNLSASRPQDRQFILSSKKLLLSDSGFYLCAWSDLKEKLFFGSGTQLSVL.

The gene calls are TRBV27 and TRBJ1-2; no clear D. CDR1 and CDR2 (germline): MNHEY, SMNVEV (reference sequence). The CDR3 consists of 14 residues. V was shortened by 0 bases and J by 4 bases, with 9 bases between the two germline ends. The CDR3 sequence is CASSLSGYGYGYTF. The DNA for the CDR3 is TGTGCCAGCAGTTTATCCGGGTACGGCTATGGCTACACCTTC.

The genes are TRBV7-8 and TRBJ1-2; TRBD1 might be the D (6 bases). The germline gives CDR1 SGHVS, CDR2 FQNEAQ. This CDR3 has 13 amino acids. The V end was cut by 3 bases, the J end by 4 bases, with 9 bases between. The CDR3 is CASSFSGAYGYTF. Here the CDR3 DNA reads TGTGCCAGCAGCTTCTCAGGGGCCTATGGCTACACCTTC.

Remarks on this clone: The same CDR3 also results from other DNA sequences found in this sample. V gene TRBV5-1 combines with J gene TRBJ2-3; 7 positions match TRBD1. V gave up 0 bases and J gave up 2 bases; unmatched junction bases: 3. The CDR3 length is 15 residues. Germline assignment: CDR1 SGHRS and CDR2 YFSETQ. The DNA for the CDR3 is TGCGCCAGCAGCTTGGTTGGGACAGTCACAGATACGCAGTATTTT. The encoded protein is CASSLVGTVTDTQYF.

V is TRBV7-8 and J is TRBJ1-2; D is unclear. Germline V gene lookup returns CDR1 SGHVS and CDR2 FQNEAQ. V was trimmed by 1 base and J by 0 bases, leaving 12 bases between them. The CDR3 is made up of 16 amino acids. CDR3 coding DNA: TGTGCCAGCAGCTTAGGGACCGGTACAGCTAACTATGGCTACACCTTC. Amino acid sequence: CASSLGTGTANYGYTF. The entire variable domain, with the rest obtained from reference TRBV7-8 and TRBJ1-2, is as follows: GAGVSQSPRYKVAKRGQDVALRCDPISGHVSLFWYQQALGQGPEFLTYFQNEAQLDKSGLPSDRFFAERPEGSVSTLKIQRTQQEDSAVYLCASSLGTGTANYGYTFGSGTRLTVV.

A single count supports this clone. The chain employs TRBV11-2 and TRBJ2-1; 8 bases agree with TRBD2. V gave up 5 bases and J gave up 3 bases; unmatched junction bases: 9. Germline CDR1 is SGHAT and CDR2 is FQNNGV. This CDR3 region has 16 residues. The CDR3 loop is CASSRLRGGDYNEQFF. CDR3 in DNA: TGTGCCAGCAGCCGTCTCCGGGGGGGGGACTACAATGAGCAGTTCTTC.

This clone has a single count. The rearrangement uses TRBV10-3 and TRBJ1-5; D perhaps matches TRBD1 (5 bases). Trimming took off 9 bases at V and 0 bases at J, with 15 bases between the two ends. This CDR3 has 15 residues. Germline loops: CDR1 ENHRY, CDR2 SYGVKD. In DNA, the CDR3 is TGTGCCATACGTGACAGTGGGGGTAGCAATCAGCCCCAGCATTTT. The encoded protein is CAIRDSGGSNQPQHF.

This clone was detected only once. The chain links TRBV5-1 to TRBJ2-5; 11 nucleotides align to TRBD2. Germline V gene lookup returns CDR1 SGHRS and CDR2 YFSETQ. Trimming removed 4 bases from V and 1 base from J; junction bases left unmatched: 15. This CDR3 is built from 19 residues. This chain's CDR3 is CASSHSRMTSGIPQETQYF. The CDR3 DNA follows: TGCGCCAGCAGCCACTCCCGTATGACTAGCGGGATCCCCCAAGAGACCCAGTACTTC.

The V gene is TRBV7-3, the J gene TRBJ2-7, with D unresolved. V shed 1 base and J shed 6 bases, with 10 bases lying between them. Looked up from germline, CDR1 is SGHTA and CDR2 is FQGTGA. The CDR3 consists of 13 residues. CDR3 sequence reads: CASSLRAPTEQYF. The CDR3, as DNA: TGTGCCAGCAGCTTAAGAGCCCCCACCGAGCAGTACTTC. Using reference TRBV7-3 and TRBJ2-7 for the parts outside the CDR3, the full variable domain is GAGVSQTPSNKVTEKGKYVELRCDPISGHTALYWYRQSLGQGPEFLIYFQGTGAADDSGLPNDRFFAVRPEGSVSTLKIQRTERGDSAVYLCASSLRAPTEQYFGPGTRLTVT.

The V gene is TRBV6-5, the J gene TRBJ2-2; 11 bases are shared with TRBD2. Unmatched junction bases numbered 2, after V lost 4 bases and J lost 4 bases. The length of the CDR3 is 15 residues. CDR1 and CDR2 (germline): MNHEY, SVGAGI. The CDR3 protein is CASSFSGGVTGELFF. The CDR3 region has the DNA TGTGCCAGCAGTTTTAGCGGGGGGGTCACCGGGGAGCTGTTTTTT.

As for this clone: The sample contains more than one DNA sequence encoding this CDR3. J is TRBJ1-1 and V is TRBV28; no firm D call. The CDR3 contains 12 residues. Trimming pared 3 bases from V and 5 bases from J, leaving 7 bases between. The germline CDR1 and CDR2 sequences are MDHEN and SYDVKM. CDR3: CASSLRRTEAFF. CDR3 nucleotides: TGTGCCAGCAGTTTGAGGAGGACTGAAGCTTTCTTT.

The V and J genes are TRBV19 and TRBJ1-5; D may be TRBD1 (6 bases). The CDR3 loop spans 16 amino acids. Germline values: CDR1 LNHDA, CDR2 SQIVND (reference sequence). Trimming removed 5 bases from V and 3 bases from J, with 17 bases in between. CDR3 protein: CASSLVWGQVNQPQHF. CDR3 bases: TGTGCCAGTAGTCTAGTATGGGGGCAGGTCAATCAGCCCCAGCATTTT.

A single count supports this clone. J is TRBJ2-2 and V is TRBV5-4; either TRBD1 or TRBD2 may fit D (5 bases each). V was shortened by 3 bases and J by 0 bases, with 12 bases between the two germline ends. The CDR3 sequence is 16 residues long. The germline CDR1 and CDR2 sequences are SGHNT and YYREEE (reference sequence). CDR3 DNA: TGTGCCAGCAGCTGGGGGACGGGCGCGAACACCGGGGAGCTGTTTTTT. Amino acids: CASSWGTGANTGELFF.